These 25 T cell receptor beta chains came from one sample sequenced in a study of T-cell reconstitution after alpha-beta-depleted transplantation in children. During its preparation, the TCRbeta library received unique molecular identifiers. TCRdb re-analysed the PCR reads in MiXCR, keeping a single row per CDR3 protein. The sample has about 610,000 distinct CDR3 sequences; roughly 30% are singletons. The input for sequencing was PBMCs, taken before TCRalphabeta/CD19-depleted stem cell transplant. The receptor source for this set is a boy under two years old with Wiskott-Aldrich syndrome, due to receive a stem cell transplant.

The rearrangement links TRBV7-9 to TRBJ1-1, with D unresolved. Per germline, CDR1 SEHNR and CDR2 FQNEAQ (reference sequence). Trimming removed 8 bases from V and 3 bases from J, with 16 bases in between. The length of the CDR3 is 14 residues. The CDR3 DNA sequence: TGTGCCAGCTCCCTACAGAGGCGGGACACTGAAGCTTTCTTT. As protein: CASSLQRRDTEAFF.

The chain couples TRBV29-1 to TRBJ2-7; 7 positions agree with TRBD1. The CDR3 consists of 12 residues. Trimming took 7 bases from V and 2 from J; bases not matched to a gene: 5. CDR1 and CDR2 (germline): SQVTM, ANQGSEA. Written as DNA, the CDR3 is TGCAGCGGTCGACAGGGAGCCTACGAGCAGTACTTC. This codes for CSGRQGAYEQYF.

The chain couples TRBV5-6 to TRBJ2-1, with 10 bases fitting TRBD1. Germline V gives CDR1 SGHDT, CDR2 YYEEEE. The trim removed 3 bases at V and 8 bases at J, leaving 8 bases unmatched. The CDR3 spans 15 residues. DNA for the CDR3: TGTGCCAGCAGCTCGCCGGGACAGGGGCTCTATGAGCAGTTCTTC. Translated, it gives CASSSPGQGLYEQFF. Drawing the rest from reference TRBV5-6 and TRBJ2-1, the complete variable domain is DAGVTQSPTHLIKTRGQQVTLRCSPKSGHDTVSWYQQALGQGPQFIFQYYEEEERQRGNFPDRFSGHQFPNYSSELNVNALLLGDSALYLCASSSPGQGLYEQFFGPGTRLTVL.

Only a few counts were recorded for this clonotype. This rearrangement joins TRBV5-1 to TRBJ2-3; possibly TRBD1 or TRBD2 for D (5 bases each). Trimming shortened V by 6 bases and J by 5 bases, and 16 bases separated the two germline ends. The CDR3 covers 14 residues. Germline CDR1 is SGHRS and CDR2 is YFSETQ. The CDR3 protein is CASNLAGTGDTQYF. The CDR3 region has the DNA TGCGCCAGCAATCTAGCCGGGACGGGAGATACGCAGTATTTT.

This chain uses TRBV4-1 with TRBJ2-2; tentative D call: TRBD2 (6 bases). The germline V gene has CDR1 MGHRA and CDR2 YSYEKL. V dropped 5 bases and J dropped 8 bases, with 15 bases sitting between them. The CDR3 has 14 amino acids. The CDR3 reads CASSMGLLQGELFF. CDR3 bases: TGCGCCAGCAGCATGGGACTCCTGCAAGGGGAGCTGTTTTTT.

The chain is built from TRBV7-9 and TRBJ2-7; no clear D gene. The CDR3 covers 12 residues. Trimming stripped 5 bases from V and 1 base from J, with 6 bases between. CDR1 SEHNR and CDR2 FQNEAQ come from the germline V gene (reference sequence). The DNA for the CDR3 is TGTGCCAGCAGCCAGAATTCCTACGAGCAGTACTTC. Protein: CASSQNSYEQYF.

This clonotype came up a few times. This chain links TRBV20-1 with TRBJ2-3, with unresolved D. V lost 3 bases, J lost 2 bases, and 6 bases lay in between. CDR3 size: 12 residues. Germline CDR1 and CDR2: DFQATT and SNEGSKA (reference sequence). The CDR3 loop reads CSASGFTDTQYF. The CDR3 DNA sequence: TGCAGTGCTAGCGGGTTCACAGATACGCAGTATTTT.

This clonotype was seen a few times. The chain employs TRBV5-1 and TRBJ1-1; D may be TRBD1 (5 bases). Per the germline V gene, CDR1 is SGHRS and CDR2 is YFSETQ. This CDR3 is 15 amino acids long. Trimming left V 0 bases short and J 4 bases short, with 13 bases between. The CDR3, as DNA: TGCGCCAGCAGCTTGGAGATGGGGCCAGGCACTGAAGCTTTCTTT. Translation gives CASSLEMGPGTEAFF.

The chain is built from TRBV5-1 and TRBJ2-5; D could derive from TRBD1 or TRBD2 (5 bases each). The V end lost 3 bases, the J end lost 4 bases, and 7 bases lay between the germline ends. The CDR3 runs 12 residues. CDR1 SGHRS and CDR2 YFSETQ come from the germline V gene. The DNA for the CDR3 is TGCGCCAGCAGCTACGGGGCAGAGACCCAGTACTTC. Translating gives CASSYGAETQYF. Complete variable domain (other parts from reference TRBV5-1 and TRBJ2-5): KAGVTQTPRYLIKTRGQQVTLSCSPISGHRSVSWYQQTPGQGLQFLFEYFSETQRNKGNFPGRFSGRQFSNSRSEMNVSTLELGDSALYLCASSYGAETQYFGPGTRLLVL.

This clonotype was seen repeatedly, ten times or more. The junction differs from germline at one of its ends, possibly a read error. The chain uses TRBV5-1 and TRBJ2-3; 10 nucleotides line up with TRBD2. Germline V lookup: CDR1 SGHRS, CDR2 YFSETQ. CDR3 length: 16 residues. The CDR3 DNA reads TGTGCCAGCAGCTCAGGACTAGCGGCTAGCACAGATACGCAGTATTTT. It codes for CASSSGLAASTDTQYF.

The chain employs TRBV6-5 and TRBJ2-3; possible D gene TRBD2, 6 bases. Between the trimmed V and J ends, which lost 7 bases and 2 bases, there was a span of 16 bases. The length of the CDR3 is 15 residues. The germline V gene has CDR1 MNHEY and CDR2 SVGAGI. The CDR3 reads CASISFREPTDTQYF. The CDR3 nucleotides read TGTGCCAGCATTTCCTTTCGGGAGCCCACAGATACGCAGTATTTT.

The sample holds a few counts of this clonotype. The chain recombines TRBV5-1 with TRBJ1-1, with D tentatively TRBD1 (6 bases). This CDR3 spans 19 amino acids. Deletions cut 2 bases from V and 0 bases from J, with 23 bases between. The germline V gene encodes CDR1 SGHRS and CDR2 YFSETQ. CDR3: CASSFWGLGGSNLNTEAFF. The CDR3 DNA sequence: TGCGCCAGCAGCTTCTGGGGGCTCGGGGGGAGTAATCTGAACACTGAAGCTTTCTTT.

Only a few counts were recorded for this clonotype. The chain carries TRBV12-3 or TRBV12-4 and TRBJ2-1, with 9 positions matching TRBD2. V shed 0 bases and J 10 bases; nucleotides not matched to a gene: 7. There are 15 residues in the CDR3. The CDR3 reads CASSLASGGGEEQFF. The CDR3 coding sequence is TGTGCCAGCAGTTTAGCTAGCGGGGGCGGGGAGGAGCAGTTCTTC.

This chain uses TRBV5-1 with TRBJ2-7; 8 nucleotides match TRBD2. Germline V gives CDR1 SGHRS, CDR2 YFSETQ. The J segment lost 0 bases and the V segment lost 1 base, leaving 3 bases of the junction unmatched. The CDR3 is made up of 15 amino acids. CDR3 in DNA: TGCGCCAGCAGCTTGCAAGCGGGAGACTCCTACGAGCAGTACTTC. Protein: CASSLQAGDSYEQYF.

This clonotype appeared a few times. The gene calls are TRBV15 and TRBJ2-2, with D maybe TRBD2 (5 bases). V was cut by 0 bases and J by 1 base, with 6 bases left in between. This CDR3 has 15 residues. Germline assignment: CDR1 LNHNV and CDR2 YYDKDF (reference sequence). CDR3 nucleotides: TGTGCCACCAGCAGAGATGGGAGGAACACCGGGGAGCTGTTTTTT. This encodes CATSRDGRNTGELFF.

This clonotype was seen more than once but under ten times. CDR3 nucleotide sequence: TGTGCCAGCAGTGGAGCCAACGACGAGCAGTACTTC. It encodes CASSGANDEQYF. V is TRBV6-1 and J is TRBJ2-7; D unclear. CDR3 length: 12 amino acids. The germline gives CDR1 MNHNS, CDR2 SASEGT. The germline V and J ends were trimmed by 4 bases and 5 bases, with 9 bases remaining between them.

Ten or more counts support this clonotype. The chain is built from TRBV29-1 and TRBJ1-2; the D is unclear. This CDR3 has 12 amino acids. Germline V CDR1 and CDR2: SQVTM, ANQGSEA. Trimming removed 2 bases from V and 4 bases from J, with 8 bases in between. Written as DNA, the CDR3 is TGCAGCGTTGAACCAGGCCGCTATGGCTACACCTTC. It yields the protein CSVEPGRYGYTF.

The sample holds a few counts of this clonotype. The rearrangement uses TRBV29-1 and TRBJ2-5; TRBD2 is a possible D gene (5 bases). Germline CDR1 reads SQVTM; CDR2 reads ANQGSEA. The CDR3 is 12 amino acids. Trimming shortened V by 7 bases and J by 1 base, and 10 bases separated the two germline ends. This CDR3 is CSAMDFQETQYF. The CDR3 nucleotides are TGCAGCGCAATGGACTTCCAAGAGACCCAGTACTTC. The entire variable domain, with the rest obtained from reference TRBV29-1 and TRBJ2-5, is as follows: SAVISQKPSRDICQRGTSLTIQCQVDSQVTMMFWYRQQPGQSLTLIATANQGSEATYESGFVIDKFPISRPNLTFSTLTVSNMSPEDSSIYLCSAMDFQETQYFGPGTRLLVL.

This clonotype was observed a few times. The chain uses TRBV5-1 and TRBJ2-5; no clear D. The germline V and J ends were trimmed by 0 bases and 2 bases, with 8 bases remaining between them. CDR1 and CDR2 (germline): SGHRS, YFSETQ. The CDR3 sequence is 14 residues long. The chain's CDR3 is CASSLDVGQETQYF. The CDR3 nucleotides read TGCGCCAGCAGCTTGGACGTCGGACAAGAGACCCAGTACTTC.

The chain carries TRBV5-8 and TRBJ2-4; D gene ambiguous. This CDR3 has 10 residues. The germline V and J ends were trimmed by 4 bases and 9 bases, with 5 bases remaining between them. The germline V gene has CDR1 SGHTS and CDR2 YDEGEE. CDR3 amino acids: CASSLSIQYF. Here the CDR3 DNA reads TGTGCCAGCAGCCTTTCCATTCAGTACTTC. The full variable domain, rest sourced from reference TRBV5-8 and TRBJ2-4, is EAGVTQSPTHLIKTRGQQATLRCSPISGHTSVYWYQQALGLGLQFLLWYDEGEERNRGNFPPRFSGRQFPNYSSELNVNALELEDSALYLCASSLSIQYFGAGTRLSVL.

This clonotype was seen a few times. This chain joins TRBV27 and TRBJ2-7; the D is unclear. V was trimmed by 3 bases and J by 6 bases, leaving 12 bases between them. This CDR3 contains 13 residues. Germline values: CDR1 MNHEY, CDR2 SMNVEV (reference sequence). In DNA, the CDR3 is TGTGCCAGCAGTTTCGACAAACACGGCGAGCAGTACTTC. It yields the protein CASSFDKHGEQYF.

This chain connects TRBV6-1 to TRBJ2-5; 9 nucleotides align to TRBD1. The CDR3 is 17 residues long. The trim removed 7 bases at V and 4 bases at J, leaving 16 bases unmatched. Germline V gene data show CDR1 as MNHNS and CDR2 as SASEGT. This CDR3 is CASTLRWDRVGGETQYF. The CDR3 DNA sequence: TGTGCCAGCACCCTGAGGTGGGACAGGGTTGGCGGAGAGACCCAGTACTTC.

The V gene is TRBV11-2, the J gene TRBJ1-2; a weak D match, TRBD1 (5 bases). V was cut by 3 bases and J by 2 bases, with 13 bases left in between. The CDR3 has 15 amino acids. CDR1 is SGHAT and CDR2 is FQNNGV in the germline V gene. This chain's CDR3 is CASSFGTGTNYGYTF. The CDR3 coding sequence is TGTGCCAGCAGCTTTGGGACGGGAACCAACTATGGCTACACCTTC. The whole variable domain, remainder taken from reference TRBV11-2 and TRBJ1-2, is EAGVAQSPRYKIIEKRQSVAFWCNPISGHATLYWYQQILGQGPKLLIQFQNNGVVDDSQLPKDRFSAERLKGVDSTLKIQPAKLEDSAVYLCASSFGTGTNYGYTFGSGTRLTVV.

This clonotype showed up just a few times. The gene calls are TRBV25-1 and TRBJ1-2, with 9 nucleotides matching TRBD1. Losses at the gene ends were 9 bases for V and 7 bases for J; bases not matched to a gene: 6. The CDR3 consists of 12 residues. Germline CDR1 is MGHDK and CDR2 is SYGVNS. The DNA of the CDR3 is TGTGCCAGTGCCGGGACAGGGTTTGGCTACACCTTC. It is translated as CASAGTGFGYTF.

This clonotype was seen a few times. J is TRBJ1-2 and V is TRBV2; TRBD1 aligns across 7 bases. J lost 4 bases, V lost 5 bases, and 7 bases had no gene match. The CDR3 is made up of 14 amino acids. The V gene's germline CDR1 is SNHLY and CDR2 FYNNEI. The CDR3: CASSSNRGIYGYTF. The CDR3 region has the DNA TGTGCCAGCAGTTCAAACAGGGGCATCTATGGCTACACCTTC.